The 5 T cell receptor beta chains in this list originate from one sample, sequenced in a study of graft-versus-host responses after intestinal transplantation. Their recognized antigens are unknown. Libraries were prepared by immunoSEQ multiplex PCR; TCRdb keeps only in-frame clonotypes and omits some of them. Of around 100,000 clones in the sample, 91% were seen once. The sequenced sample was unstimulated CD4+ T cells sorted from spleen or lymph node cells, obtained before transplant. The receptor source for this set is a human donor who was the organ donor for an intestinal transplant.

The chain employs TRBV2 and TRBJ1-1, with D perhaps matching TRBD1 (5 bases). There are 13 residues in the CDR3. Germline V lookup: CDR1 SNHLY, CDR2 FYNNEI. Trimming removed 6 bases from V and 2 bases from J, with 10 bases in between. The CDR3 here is CASSSRVNTEAFF. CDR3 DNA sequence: TGTGCCAGCAGCTCCAGGGTTAACACTGAAGCTTTCTTT. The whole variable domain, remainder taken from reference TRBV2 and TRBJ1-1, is EPEVTQTPSHQVTQMGQEVILRCVPISNHLYFYWYRQILGQKVEFLVSFYNNEISEKSEIFDDQFSVERPDGSNFTLKIRSTKLEDSAMYFCASSSRVNTEAFFGQGTRLTVV.

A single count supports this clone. In DNA form, the CDR3 reads TGCGCCAGCAGTCACCCGGACAGGGCACCCTACGAGCAGTACTTC. Translating gives CASSHPDRAPYEQYF. This sequence joins TRBV23-1 and TRBJ2-7, with TRBD1 identical over 8 bases. TRBV23-1 is an ORF for which the function is uncertain. The CDR3 contains 15 residues. V lost 3 bases and J lost 2; bases outside the gene matches: 6.

The CDR3: CASSFGQNTGELFF. DNA of the CDR3: TGCGCCAGCAGCTTTGGACAGAACACCGGGGAGCTGTTTTTT. V is TRBV5-1 and J is TRBJ2-2; D possibly corresponds to TRBD1 (5 bases). This CDR3 is built from 14 residues. Trimming stripped 2 bases from V and 1 base from J, with 6 bases between. Germline values: CDR1 SGHRS, CDR2 YFSETQ. The full variable domain, its missing parts supplied by reference TRBV5-1 and TRBJ2-2, is KAGVTQTPRYLIKTRGQQVTLSCSPISGHRSVSWYQQTPGQGLQFLFEYFSETQRNKGNFPGRFSGRQFSNSRSEMNVSTLELGDSALYLCASSFGQNTGELFFGEGSRLTVL.

CDR3: CASRTGVGYTF. Here the CDR3 DNA reads TGTGCCAGCAGGACAGGGGTCGGCTACACCTTC. The V and J genes are TRBV6-1 and TRBJ1-2; TRBD1 matches at 8 bases. Looked up from germline, CDR1 is MNHNS and CDR2 is SASEGT. This CDR3 comprises 11 residues. Losses at the gene ends were 6 bases for V and 8 bases for J; bases not matched to a gene: 2.

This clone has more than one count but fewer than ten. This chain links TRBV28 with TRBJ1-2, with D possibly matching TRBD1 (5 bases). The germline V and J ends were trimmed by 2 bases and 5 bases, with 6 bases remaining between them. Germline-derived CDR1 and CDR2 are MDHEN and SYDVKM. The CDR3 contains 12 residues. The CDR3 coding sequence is TGTGCCAGCAGTTTACAGGGATATGGCTACACCTTC. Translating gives CASSLQGYGYTF.